This T cell receptor beta chain was captured in a study of blood T cell repertoires in COVID-19. Study in general: PBMCs, B-cell-depleted T cells, or T cells were the source of the cDNA or gDNA that made up the material.

The authors' processing: Nucleated cell number was recorded as an estimate derived from reference gene primer amplification. TCRdb's copy holds only in-frame clones and misses some; the assay was immunoSEQ multiplex PCR. That table furnishes V, J and clone size, whereas the DNA furnished D and trimming. The sample has some 260,000 clones, nearly 90% seen once. This clone occurred once. V shed 5 bases and J 7 bases; nucleotides not matched to a gene: 6. The V gene's germline CDR1 is MNHEY and CDR2 SMNVEV (reference sequence). The CDR3 spans 16 residues. This sequence was found in a man between 18 and 29 years old with active or convalescent COVID-19. The genes are TRBV27 and TRBJ1-6, with 12 nucleotides matching TRBD1. Sequencing used peripheral blood. Here the CDR3 reads CASSKRDRGQNSPLHF. CDR3 coding DNA: TGTGCCAGCAGTAAACGGGACAGGGGGCAGAATTCACCCCTCCACTTT.